This T cell receptor beta chain derives from a study of low-dose radiotherapy and immunotherapy resistance in tumors. Study-level information: With fractions of 0.5 Gy given every 2 weeks, Cohort 1 accumulated a total of 6.5 Gy. Intravenous ipilimumab 1 mg/kg every six weeks was given with nivolumab 240 mg every two weeks.

TRAV- and TRBV-specific primers primed first-strand cDNA, covering alpha and beta chains. TCRs underwent around 20 PCR cycles of amplification with a constant-region primer and V-primer adapter. In vitro transcription was used to amplify the isolated mRNA. A single record per CDR3 protein comes from TCRdb applying MiXCR to the reads. The sample consists of roughly 40,000 distinct CDR3 sequences, less than 30% of them appearing once. The sample's time point: after trial treatment. The sample's treatment: LDRT plus nivolumab, ipilimumab, low-dose cyclophosphamide and aspirin (RACIN trial). Each patient who was eligible had an advanced solid tumor with no tumor-infiltrating lymphocytes. The germline gives CDR1 SGHTA, CDR2 FQGNSA. V lost 4 bases and J lost 6, with 14 bases in between. The CDR3 loop spans 14 amino acids.

The specimen was PBMCs, collected after low-dose radiotherapy plus immunotherapy. The rearrangement joins TRBV7-2 to TRBJ2-3; perhaps TRBD2 as D (6 bases). This TCR derives from a male donor with prostate cancer. The CDR3 is CASSSGTLRDTQYF. CDR3 bases: TGTGCCAGCAGCTCCGGGACTTTGCGGGATACGCAGTATTTT.